This record covers a single T cell receptor beta chain. 60 Vbeta and 13 Jbeta primers were used in PCR. The assay was immunoSEQ multiplex PCR, and TCRdb's table has in-frame clones only and misses some. There are roughly 77,000 clones in the sample; over 9.5% occur only once, and approximately 23% lies in the top ten. The data are from a study of cytomegalovirus exposure and HLA in healthy donors. The V gene lost 5 bases and the J gene lost 0 bases, with 10 bases spanning the gap. This CDR3 comprises 14 residues. The V gene's germline CDR1 is SGHRS and CDR2 YFSETQ. V is TRBV5-1 and J is TRBJ2-3, with a tentative D call TRBD1 (6 bases). Sequencing used PBMCs. The TCR comes from a man aged 60-69 years in good health and CMV-seropositive. This chain's CDR3 is CASSSDSSTDTQYF. CDR3 nucleotides: TGCGCCAGCAGTTCGGACAGTAGCACAGATACGCAGTATTTT.